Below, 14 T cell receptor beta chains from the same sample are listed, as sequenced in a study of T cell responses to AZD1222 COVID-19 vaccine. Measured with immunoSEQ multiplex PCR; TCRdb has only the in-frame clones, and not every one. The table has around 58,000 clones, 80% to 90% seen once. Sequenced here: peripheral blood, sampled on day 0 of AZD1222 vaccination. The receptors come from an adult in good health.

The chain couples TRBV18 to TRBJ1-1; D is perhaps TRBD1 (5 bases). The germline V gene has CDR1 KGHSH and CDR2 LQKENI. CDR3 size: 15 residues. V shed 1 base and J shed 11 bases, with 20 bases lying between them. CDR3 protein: CASSPRSGTEVKAFF. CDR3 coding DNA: TGTGCCAGCTCACCACGTAGCGGGACCGAAGTGAAGGCTTTCTTT. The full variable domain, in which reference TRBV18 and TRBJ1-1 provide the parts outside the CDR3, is NAGVMQNPRHLVRRRGQEARLRCSPMKGHSHVYWYRQLPEEGLKFMVYLQKENIIDESGMPKERFSAEFPKEGPSILRIQQVVRGDSAAYFCASSPRSGTEVKAFFGQGTRLTVV.

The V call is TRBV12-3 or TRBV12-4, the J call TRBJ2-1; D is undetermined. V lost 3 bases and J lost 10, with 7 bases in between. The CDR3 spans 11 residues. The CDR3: CASSFGLEQFF. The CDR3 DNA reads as TGTGCCAGCAGTTTCGGTCTAGAGCAGTTCTTC.

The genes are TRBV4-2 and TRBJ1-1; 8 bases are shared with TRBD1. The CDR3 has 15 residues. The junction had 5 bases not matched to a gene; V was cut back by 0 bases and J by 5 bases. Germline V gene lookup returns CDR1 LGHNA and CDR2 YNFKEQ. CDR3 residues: CASSQDTGGGTEAFF. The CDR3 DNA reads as TGTGCCAGCAGCCAAGATACAGGGGGGGGAACTGAAGCTTTCTTT.

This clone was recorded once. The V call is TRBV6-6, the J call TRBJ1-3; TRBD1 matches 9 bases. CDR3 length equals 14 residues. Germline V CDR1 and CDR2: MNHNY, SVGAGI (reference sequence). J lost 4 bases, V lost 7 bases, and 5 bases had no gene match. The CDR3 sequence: CASTRQGVGNTIYF. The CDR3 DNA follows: TGTGCCAGCACCAGACAGGGGGTAGGAAACACCATATATTTT.

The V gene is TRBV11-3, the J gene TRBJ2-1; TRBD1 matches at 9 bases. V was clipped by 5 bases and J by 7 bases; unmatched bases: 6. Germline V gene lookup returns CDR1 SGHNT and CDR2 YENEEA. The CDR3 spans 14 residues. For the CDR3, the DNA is TGTGCCAGCAGCCCGGGACAGGGACGAAATGAGCAGTTCTTC. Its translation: CASSPGQGRNEQFF.

The chain's CDR3 is CASSSLTGVAPYEQYF. In DNA form, the CDR3 reads TGTGCCAGCAGTTCTCTTACAGGAGTAGCTCCCTACGAGCAGTACTTC. V gene TRBV28 combines with J gene TRBJ2-7; D may be TRBD1 (5 bases). CDR1 and CDR2 (germline): MDHEN, SYDVKM. The CDR3 totals 16 residues. V was clipped by 4 bases and J by 2 bases, with 18 bases between them.

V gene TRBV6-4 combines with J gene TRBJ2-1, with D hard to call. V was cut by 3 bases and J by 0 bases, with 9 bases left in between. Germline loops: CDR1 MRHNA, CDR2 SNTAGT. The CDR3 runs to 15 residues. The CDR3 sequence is CASSESVSSYNEQFF. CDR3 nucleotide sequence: TGTGCCAGCAGTGAGAGCGTCAGCTCCTACAATGAGCAGTTCTTC.

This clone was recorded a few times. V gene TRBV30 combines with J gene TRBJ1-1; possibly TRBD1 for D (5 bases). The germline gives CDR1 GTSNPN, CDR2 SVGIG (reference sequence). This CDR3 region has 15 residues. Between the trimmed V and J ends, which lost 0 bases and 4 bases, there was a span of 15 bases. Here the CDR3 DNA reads TGTGCCTGGAGTGTACATCTGGGAGGGGCCACTGAAGCTTTCTTT. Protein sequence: CAWSVHLGGATEAFF.

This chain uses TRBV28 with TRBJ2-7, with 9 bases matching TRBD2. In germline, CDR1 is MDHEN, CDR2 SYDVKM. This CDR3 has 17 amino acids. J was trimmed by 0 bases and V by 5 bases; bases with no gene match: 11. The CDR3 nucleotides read TGTGCCAGCAGTCCCTCGGGACTAGCAGTTTACTCCTACGAGCAGTACTTC. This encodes CASSPSGLAVYSYEQYF.

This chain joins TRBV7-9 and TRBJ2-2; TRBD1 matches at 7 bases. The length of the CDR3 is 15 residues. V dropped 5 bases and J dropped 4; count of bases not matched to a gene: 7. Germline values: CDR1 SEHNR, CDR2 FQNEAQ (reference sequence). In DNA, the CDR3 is TGTGCCAGCAGCGCCCCCGGGACAGCCACCGGGGAGCTGTTTTTT. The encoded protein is CASSAPGTATGELFF.

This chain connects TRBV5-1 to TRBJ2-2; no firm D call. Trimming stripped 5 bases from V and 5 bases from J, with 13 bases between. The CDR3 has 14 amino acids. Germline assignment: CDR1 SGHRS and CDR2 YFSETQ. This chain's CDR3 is CASRRQAPTGELFF. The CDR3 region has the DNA TGCGCCAGCAGGAGGCAGGCTCCGACCGGGGAGCTGTTTTTT.

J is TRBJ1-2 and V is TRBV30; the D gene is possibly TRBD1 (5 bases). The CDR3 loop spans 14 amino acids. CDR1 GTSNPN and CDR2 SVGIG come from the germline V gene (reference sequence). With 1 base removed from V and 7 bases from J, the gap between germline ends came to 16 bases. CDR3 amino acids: CAWSGRGIIGGYTF. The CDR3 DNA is TGTGCCTGGAGTGGTAGGGGTATAATAGGTGGCTACACCTTC.

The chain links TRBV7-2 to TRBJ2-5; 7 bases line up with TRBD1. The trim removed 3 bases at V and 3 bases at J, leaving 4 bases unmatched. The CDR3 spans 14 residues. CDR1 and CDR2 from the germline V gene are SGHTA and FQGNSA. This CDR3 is CASSLSGTEETQYF. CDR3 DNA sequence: TGTGCCAGCAGCTTGTCCGGGACAGAAGAGACCCAGTACTTC.

CDR3 bases: TGCGCCAGCACCCCGCGGGCGGGAGGGAACTATGGCTACACCTTC. This translates into CASTPRAGGNYGYTF. The chain uses TRBV4-1 and TRBJ1-2; no clear D. The CDR3 spans 15 residues. The germline V gene encodes CDR1 MGHRA and CDR2 YSYEKL. V shed 7 bases and J shed 2 bases, with 17 bases lying between them.